This is a list of T cell receptor beta chains from one sample in a study of regulatory T cells in long-lasting Graves disease. MiXCR was run by TCRdb on the multiplex PCR reads, yielding one entry per CDR3 protein. The profile shows about 450,000 distinct CDR3 sequences, about 14% of them singletons. The same sample was also used in a study of T cells in Graves' hyperthyroidism and ophthalmopathy.

The sequencing used peripheral blood mononuclear cells (PBMCs), collected at new diagnosis, from a patient treated with antithyroid drugs. All receptors derive from a woman aged 45-59 years with Graves disease. Both conserved end residues are part of each CDR3. A D gene is named only where the DNA matches it firmly. Expanded clones are given a class, and other clones once, few, many or no size at all.

abundance	v_gene	j_gene	d_gene	CDR3nt	CDR3aa
few	TRBV10-2	TRBJ2-5	NA	TGCGCCAGTACCAGCAGGGAGCAACAAGAGACCCAGTACTTC	CASTSREQQETQYF
NA	TRBV7-9	TRBJ2-7	NA	TGTGCCAGCAGCTTAGGGATCCTCAAGGGCAAGCTCCACTACGAGCAGTACTTC	CASSLGILKGKLHYEQYF
many	TRBV18	TRBJ2-1	TRBD2	TGTGCCAGCTCACCTTTCGGGACTAGCGGCTACAATGAGCAGTTCTTC	CASSPFGTSGYNEQFF
NA	TRBV25-1	TRBJ2-1	TRBD2	TGTGCCAGCGGTACTAGCGGGAGATACAATGAGCAGTTCTTC	CASGTSGRYNEQFF
NA	TRBV9	TRBJ2-4	TRBD1	TGTGCTTCCTCCCCGACCGGGACAGTCAAAAACATTCAGTACTTC	CASSPTGTVKNIQYF
few	TRBV7-6	TRBJ1-4	NA	TGTGCCAGCAGCCGTGGACGGCCAGCAACTAATGAAAAACTGTTTTTT	CASSRGRPATNEKLFF
many	TRBV2	TRBJ1-5	NA	TGTGCCAGCAGTGATGTAGCAATCGGCAATCAGCCCCAGCATTTT	CASSDVAIGNQPQHF
many	TRBV2	TRBJ2-2	TRBD2	TGTGCCAGCAGTCAGACTAGCGGGAGAGATACCGGGGAGCTGTTTTTT	CASSQTSGRDTGELFF
many	TRBV7-3	TRBJ1-1	TRBD1	TGTGCCAGCAGCTGGGACAGAAACACTGAAGCTTTCTTT	CASSWDRNTEAFF
many	TRBV5-1	TRBJ2-1	NA	TGCGCCAGCAGCCCTGGACAGATCGGGAATGAGCAGTTCTTC	CASSPGQIGNEQFF
many	TRBV7-2	TRBJ2-7	TRBD2	TGTGCCAGCAGCTTGAGACTAGCGGCCTACGAGCAGTACTTC	CASSLRLAAYEQYF
many	TRBV28	TRBJ2-7	NA	TGTGCCAGCAGTTGGACATTCTCCTACGAGCAGTACTTC	CASSWTFSYEQYF
NA	TRBV19	TRBJ2-1	TRBD2	TGTGCCAGTAGTCCCGGGGTTGGAGGGAGGGGACTAGCGGGAGACCATGAGCAGTTCTTC	CASSPGVGGRGLAGDHEQFF
NA	TRBV12-3/TRBV12-4	TRBJ1-5	NA	TGTGCCAGCAGTTCGAGGGTCCAGCCCCAGCATTTT	CASSSRVQPQHF
few	TRBV29-1	TRBJ2-7	TRBD1	TGCAGCGTTGAAGGGACAGGGAAGAGGTACGAGCAGTACTTC	CSVEGTGKRYEQYF
many	TRBV12-3/TRBV12-4	TRBJ1-5	TRBD1	TGTGCCAGCAGTCGGACAGGTGGCAATCAGCCCCAGCATTTT	CASSRTGGNQPQHF
NA	TRBV11-1	TRBJ2-4	TRBD1	TGTGCCAGCAGAACCGGGACAGGGGGCGTAGACGGGTCTGGCATTCAGTACTTC	CASRTGTGGVDGSGIQYF
few	TRBV5-1	TRBJ2-7	NA	TGCGCCAGCAGCTTTCTCGATAGCTCCTACGAGCAGTACTTC	CASSFLDSSYEQYF
many	TRBV12-3/TRBV12-4	TRBJ2-2	NA	TGTGCCAGCAGTTTCTCAGTTTTTTTAAGCGGTACGAACACCGGGGAGCTGTTTTTT	CASSFSVFLSGTNTGELFF
many	TRBV7-9	TRBJ2-1	TRBD2	TGTGCCAGCACCCGGGGGCTAGCGGGAGGGCCCTCCTACAATGAGCAGTTCTTC	CASTRGLAGGPSYNEQFF
many	TRBV5-1	TRBJ2-5	NA	TGCGCCAGCAGCTCCCAGGGACTCGAGCAAGAGACCCAGTACTTC	CASSSQGLEQETQYF
NA	TRBV4-1	TRBJ1-4	NA	TGCGCCAGCAGCCACCCCGGCGGGCGGGGTGAAAAACTGTTTTTT	CASSHPGGRGEKLFF
few	TRBV11-2	TRBJ1-4	TRBD1	TGTGCCAGCAGCTCCCCTGACGAGACAGGGGGCCACAATGAAAAACTGTTTTTT	CASSSPDETGGHNEKLFF
NA	TRBV6-1	TRBJ1-3	TRBD1	TGTGCCAGCAGAGAACAGGGGGCGTCCGGAAACACCATATATTTT	CASREQGASGNTIYF
few	TRBV28	TRBJ1-4	NA	TGTGCCAGCAGTTTGGTTCCGGAAAAACTGTTTTTT	CASSLVPEKLFF
NA	TRBV19	TRBJ2-1	TRBD2	TGTGCCAGTAGTCTATTAGCGGGCAGGACTTACAATGAGCAGTTCTTC	CASSLLAGRTYNEQFF
many	TRBV29-1	TRBJ2-7	NA	TGCAGCGTATATACAGGGGGGGGCGAGCAGTACTTC	CSVYTGGGEQYF
NA	TRBV20-1	TRBJ1-1	NA	TGCAGTGCTAGAAAGGGACCGAACACTGAAGCTTTCTTT	CSARKGPNTEAFF
NA	TRBV10-3	TRBJ2-3	TRBD2	TGTGCCATCGGACTAGCGGGAGCAGATACGAAGTATTTT	CAIGLAGADTKYF
few	TRBV5-1	TRBJ2-6	NA	TGCGCCAGCAGCTTGGACGGACAGCTTAGATCTGGGGCCAACGTCCTGACTTTC	CASSLDGQLRSGANVLTF
few	TRBV28	TRBJ1-5	NA	TGTGCCAGCAGTTTATCCCCGGGGCGACAGCCCCAGCATTTT	CASSLSPGRQPQHF
NA	TRBV20-1	TRBJ2-5	TRBD2	TGCAGTGCTAGGGGGACTAGCGGGACCTTACAAGAGACCCAGTACTTC	CSARGTSGTLQETQYF
many	TRBV28	TRBJ2-1	NA	TGTGCCAGCAGTTTATCGGGCGCCATAGTCAATGAGCAGTTCTTC	CASSLSGAIVNEQFF
few	TRBV5-1	TRBJ2-5	TRBD2	TGCGCCAGCAGCCCTAGCGGGCGGATTCAAGAGACCCAGTACTTC	CASSPSGRIQETQYF
many	TRBV10-3	TRBJ2-1	TRBD2	TGTGCCACCCAGGGACTAGCGACTGACCAGCAAGGCTACAATGAGCAGTTCTTC	CATQGLATDQQGYNEQFF
NA	TRBV6-4	TRBJ2-1	NA	TGTGCCAGCAGTGACTTTCCCGGGCTTGAGCAGTTCTTC	CASSDFPGLEQFF
few	TRBV7-3	TRBJ2-1	NA	TGTGCCGCTCCGGGGGGCTTGCATGAGCAGTTCTTC	CAAPGGLHEQFF
NA	TRBV7-8	TRBJ2-1	NA	TGTGCCAGCAGCTGGGGCCCTTTCACCTTGGATTACAATGAGCAGTTCTTC	CASSWGPFTLDYNEQFF
few	TRBV7-9	TRBJ2-5	NA	TGTGCCAGCAGCCCCTGGGACACCACGTACCAAGAGACCCAGTACTTC	CASSPWDTTYQETQYF
NA	TRBV25-1	TRBJ1-2	NA	TGTGCCAGCAGTGAATGGGCAGACGCTAACTATGGCTACACCTTC	CASSEWADANYGYTF
many	TRBV3-1	TRBJ1-4	NA	TGTGCCAGCAGCCAAGGAACAGTAGATGAAAAACTGTTTTTT	CASSQGTVDEKLFF
many	TRBV7-6	TRBJ1-5	TRBD1	TGTGCCAGCAGCTTAGGACAGGGGGCAGGAAATCAGCCCCAGCATTTT	CASSLGQGAGNQPQHF